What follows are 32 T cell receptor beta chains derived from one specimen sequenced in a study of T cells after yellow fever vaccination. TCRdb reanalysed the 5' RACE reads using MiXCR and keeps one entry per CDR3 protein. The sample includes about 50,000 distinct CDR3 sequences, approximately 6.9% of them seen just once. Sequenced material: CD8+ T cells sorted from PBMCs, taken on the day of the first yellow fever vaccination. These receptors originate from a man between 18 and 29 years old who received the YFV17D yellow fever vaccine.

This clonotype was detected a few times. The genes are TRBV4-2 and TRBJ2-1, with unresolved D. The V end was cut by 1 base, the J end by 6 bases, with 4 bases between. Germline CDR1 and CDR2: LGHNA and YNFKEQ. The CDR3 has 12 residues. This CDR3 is CASSQVSNEQFF. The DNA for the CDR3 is TGTGCCAGCAGCCAAGTATCCAATGAGCAGTTCTTC.

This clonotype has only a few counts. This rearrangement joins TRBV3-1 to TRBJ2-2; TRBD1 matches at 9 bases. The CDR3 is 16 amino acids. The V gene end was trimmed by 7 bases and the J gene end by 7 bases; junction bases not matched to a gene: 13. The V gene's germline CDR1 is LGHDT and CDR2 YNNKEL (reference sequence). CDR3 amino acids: CASISSGTGKVGELFF. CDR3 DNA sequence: TGTGCCAGCATATCGTCCGGGACAGGGAAGGTCGGGGAGCTGTTTTTT.

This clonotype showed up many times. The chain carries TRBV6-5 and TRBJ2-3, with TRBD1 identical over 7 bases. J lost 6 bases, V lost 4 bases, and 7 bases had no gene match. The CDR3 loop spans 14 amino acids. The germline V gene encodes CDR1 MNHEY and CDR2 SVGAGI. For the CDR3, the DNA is TGTGCCAGCAGTTCAAACGACAGGGCGGATACGCAGTATTTT. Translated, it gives CASSSNDRADTQYF.

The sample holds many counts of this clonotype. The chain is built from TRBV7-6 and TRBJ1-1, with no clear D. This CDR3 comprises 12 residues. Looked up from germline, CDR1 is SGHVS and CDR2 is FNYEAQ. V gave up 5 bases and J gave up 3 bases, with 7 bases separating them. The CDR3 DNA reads TGTGCCAGCAGCCCCCAGTACACTGAAGCTTTCTTT. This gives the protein CASSPQYTEAFF.

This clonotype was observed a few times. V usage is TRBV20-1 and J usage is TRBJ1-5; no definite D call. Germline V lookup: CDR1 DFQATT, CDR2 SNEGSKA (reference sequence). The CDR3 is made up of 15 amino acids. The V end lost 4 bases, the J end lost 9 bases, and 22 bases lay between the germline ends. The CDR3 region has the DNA TGCAGTGCTACCCCCCTGCAGGCCCTCACTCGGCCCCAGCATTTT. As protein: CSATPLQALTRPQHF.

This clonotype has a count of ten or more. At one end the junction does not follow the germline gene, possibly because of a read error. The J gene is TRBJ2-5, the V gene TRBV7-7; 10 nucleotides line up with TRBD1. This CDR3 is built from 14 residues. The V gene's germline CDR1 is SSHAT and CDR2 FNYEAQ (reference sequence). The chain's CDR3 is CASSLWTGGETQYF. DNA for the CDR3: TGTGCTAGCAGCTTGTGGACAGGGGGAGAGACCCAGTACTTC.

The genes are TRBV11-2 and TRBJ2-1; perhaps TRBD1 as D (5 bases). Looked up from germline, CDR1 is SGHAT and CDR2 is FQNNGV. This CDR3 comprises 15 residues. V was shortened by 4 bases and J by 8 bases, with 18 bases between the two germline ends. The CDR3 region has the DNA TGTGCCAGCAGCTCTTCGGGCAGGGTCCGACATGAGCAGTTCTTC. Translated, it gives CASSSSGRVRHEQFF.

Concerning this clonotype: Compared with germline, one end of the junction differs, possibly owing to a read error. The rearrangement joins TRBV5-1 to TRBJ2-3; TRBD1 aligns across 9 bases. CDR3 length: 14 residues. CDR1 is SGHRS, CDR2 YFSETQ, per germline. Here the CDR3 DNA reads TGCGCCAGCGAGCCGGGACAGGGAACAGATACGCATTATTTT. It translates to CASEPGQGTDTHYF.

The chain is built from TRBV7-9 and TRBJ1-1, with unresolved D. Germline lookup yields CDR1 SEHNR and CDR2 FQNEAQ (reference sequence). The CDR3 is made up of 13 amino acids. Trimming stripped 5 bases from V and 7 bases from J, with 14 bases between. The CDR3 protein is CASSPPRRIEAFF. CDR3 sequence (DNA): TGTGCCAGCAGCCCCCCTCGGAGGATTGAAGCTTTCTTT.

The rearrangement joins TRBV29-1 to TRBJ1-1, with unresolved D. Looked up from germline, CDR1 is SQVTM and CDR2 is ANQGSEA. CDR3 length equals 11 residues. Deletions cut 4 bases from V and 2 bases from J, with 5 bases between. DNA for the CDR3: TGCAGCGTTGCGTTTAACACTGAAGCTTTCTTT. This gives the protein CSVAFNTEAFF.

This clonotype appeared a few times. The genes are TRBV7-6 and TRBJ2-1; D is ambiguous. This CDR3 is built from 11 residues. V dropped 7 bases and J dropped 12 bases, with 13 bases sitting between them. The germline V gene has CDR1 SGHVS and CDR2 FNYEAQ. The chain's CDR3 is CASTQGIGQFF. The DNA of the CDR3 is TGTGCCAGCACCCAAGGGATAGGGCAGTTCTTC.

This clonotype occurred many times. CDR3 in amino acids: CASSDGTGSADTQYF. CDR3 sequence (DNA): TGTGCCAGCAGTGACGGGACAGGGAGCGCAGATACGCAGTATTTT. This chain connects TRBV6-4 to TRBJ2-3, with 9 bases matching TRBD1. CDR3 length: 15 amino acids. Per the germline V gene, CDR1 is MRHNA and CDR2 is SNTAGT. V shed 2 bases and J 4 bases; nucleotides not matched to a gene: 4.

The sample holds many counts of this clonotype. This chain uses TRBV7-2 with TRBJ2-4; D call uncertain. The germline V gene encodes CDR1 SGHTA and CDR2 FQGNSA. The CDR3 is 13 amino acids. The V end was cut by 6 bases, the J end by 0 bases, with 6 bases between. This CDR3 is CASRGGAKNIQYF. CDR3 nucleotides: TGTGCCAGCAGGGGTGGAGCCAAAAACATTCAGTACTTC.

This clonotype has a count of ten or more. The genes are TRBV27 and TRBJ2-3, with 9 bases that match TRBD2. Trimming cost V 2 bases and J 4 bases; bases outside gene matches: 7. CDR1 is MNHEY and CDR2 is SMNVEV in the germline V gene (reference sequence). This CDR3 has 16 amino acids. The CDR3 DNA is TGTGCCAGCAGTTTAATAGTAGCGGGGGTGGCAGATACGCAGTATTTT. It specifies CASSLIVAGVADTQYF.

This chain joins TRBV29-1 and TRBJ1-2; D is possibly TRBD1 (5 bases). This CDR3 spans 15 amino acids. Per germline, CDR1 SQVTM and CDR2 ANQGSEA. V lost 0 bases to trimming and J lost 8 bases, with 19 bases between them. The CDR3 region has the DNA TGCAGCGTTGAAGATCAGGTCCGCAGGGTACGCGGCTACACCTTC. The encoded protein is CSVEDQVRRVRGYTF. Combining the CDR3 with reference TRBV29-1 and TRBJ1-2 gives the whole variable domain SAVISQKPSRDICQRGTSLTIQCQVDSQVTMMFWYRQQPGQSLTLIATANQGSEATYESGFVIDKFPISRPNLTFSTLTVSNMSPEDSSIYLCSVEDQVRRVRGYTFGSGTRLTVV.

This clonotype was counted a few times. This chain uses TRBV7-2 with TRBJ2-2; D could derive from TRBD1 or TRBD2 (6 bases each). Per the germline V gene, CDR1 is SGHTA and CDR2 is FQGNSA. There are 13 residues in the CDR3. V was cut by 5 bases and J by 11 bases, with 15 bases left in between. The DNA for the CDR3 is TGTGCCAGCAGCCAAAGGGGGGCAGATGAGCTGTTTTTT. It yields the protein CASSQRGADELFF.

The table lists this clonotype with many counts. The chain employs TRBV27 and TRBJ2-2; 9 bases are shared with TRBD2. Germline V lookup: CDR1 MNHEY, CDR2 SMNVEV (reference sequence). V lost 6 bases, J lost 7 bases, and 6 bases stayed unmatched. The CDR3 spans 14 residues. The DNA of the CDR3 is TGTGCCAGCAGAGAGCGGGGGGATCACGGGGAGCTGTTTTTT. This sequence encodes CASRERGDHGELFF.

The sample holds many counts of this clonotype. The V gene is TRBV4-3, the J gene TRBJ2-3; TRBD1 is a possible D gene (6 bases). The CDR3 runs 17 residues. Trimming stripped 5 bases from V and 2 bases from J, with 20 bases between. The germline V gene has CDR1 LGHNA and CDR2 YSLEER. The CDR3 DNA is TGCGCCAGCAGCTCCCGTTTAGGACAGCCAGACACAGATACGCAGTATTTT. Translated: CASSSRLGQPDTDTQYF.

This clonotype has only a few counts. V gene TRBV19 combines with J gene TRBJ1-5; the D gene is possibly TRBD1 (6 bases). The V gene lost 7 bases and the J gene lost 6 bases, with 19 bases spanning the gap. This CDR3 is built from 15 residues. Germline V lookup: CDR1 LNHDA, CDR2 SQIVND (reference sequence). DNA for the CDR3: TGTGCCAGTACAGCCTTAGGGGGACTCAGTCAGCCCCAGCATTTT. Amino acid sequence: CASTALGGLSQPQHF.

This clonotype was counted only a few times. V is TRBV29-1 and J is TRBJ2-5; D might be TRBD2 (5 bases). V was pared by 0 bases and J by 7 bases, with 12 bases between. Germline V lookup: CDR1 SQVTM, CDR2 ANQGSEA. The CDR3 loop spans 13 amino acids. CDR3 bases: TGCAGCGTTGAAGAAGGGCGGGTAGGGACCCAGTACTTC. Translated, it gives CSVEEGRVGTQYF.

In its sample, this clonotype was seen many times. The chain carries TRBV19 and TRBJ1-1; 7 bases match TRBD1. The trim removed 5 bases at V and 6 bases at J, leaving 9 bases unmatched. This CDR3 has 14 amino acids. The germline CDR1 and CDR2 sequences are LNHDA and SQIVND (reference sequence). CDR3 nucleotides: TGTGCCAGTAGTCCCCCTGGGGACAGTTCTGAAGCTTTCTTT. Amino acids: CASSPPGDSSEAFF.

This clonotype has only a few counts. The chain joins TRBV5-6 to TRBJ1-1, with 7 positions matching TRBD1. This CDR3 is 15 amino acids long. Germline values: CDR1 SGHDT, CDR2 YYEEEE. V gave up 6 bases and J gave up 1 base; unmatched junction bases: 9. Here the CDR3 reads CASTLIQGWNTEAFF. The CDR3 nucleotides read TGTGCCAGCACCCTAATACAGGGGTGGAACACTGAAGCTTTCTTT.

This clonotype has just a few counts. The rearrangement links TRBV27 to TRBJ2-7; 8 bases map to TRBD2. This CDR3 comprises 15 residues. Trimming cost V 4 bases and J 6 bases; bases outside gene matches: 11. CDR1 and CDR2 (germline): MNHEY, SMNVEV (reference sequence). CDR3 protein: CASSSGGVQGGEQYV. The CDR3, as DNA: TGTGCCAGCAGTTCGGGGGGGGTGCAGGGCGGCGAGCAGTACGTC.

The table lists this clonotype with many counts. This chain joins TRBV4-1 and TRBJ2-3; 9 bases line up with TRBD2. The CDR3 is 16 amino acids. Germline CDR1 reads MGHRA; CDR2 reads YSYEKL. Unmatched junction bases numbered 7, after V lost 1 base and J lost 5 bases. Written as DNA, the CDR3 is TGCGCCAGCAGCCAAGTTGGCGGGGGGGATCAAGATACGCAGTATTTT. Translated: CASSQVGGGDQDTQYF.

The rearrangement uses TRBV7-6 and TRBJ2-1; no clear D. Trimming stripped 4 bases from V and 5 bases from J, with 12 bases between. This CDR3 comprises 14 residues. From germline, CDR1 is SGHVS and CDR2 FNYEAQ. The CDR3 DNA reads TGTGCCAGCAGCTCCGTCCATGGGAACAATGAGCAGTTCTTC. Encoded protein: CASSSVHGNNEQFF.

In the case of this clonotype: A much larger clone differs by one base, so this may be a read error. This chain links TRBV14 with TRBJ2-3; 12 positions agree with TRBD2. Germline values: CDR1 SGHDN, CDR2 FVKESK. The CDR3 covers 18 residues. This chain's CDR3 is CASSQRPGLAGTTDTHYF. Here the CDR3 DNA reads TGTGCCAGCAGCCAGCGCCCCGGACTAGCGGGGACCACAGATACGCACTATTTT.

In nucleotides, the CDR3 is TGTGCCAGCTCCGAAGAAGGGGGCGCGTGGACAGATACGCAGTATTTT. This sequence encodes CASSEEGGAWTDTQYF. The rearrangement links TRBV18 to TRBJ2-3, with 7 bases identical to TRBD1. CDR1 KGHSH and CDR2 LQKENI come from the germline V gene. V shed 6 bases, J shed 3 bases, and the junction held 12 bases outside the gene matches. This CDR3 contains 16 residues. Supplemented by reference TRBV18 and TRBJ2-3, the full variable domain reads NAGVMQNPRHLVRRRGQEARLRCSPMKGHSHVYWYRQLPEEGLKFMVYLQKENIIDESGMPKERFSAEFPKEGPSILRIQQVVRGDSAAYFCASSEEGGAWTDTQYFGPGTRLTVL.

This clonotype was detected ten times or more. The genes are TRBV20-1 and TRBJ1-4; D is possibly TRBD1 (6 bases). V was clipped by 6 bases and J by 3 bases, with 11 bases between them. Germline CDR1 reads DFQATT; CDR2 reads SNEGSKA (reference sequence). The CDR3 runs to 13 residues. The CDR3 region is CSAPGEPNEKLFF. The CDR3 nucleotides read TGCAGTGCCCCAGGGGAACCTAATGAAAAACTGTTTTTT.

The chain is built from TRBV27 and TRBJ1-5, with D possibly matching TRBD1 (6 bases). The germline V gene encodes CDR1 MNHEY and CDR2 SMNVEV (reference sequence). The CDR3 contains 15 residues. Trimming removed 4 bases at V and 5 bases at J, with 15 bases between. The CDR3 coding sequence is TGTGCCAGCAGTTCCCTGGAGGGGGGCTATCAGCCCCAGCATTTT. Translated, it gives CASSSLEGGYQPQHF.

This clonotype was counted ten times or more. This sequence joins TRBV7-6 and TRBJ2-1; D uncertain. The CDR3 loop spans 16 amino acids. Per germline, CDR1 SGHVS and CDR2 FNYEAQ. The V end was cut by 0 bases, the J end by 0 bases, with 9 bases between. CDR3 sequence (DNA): TGTGCCAGCAGCTTAGCGCACAGCCCCTCCTACAATGAGCAGTTCTTC. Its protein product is CASSLAHSPSYNEQFF. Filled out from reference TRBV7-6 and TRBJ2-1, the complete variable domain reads GAGVSQSPRYKVTKRGQDVALRCDPISGHVSLYWYRQALGQGPEFLTYFNYEAQQDKSGLPNDRFSAERPEGSISTLTIQRTEQRDSAMYRCASSLAHSPSYNEQFFGPGTRLTVL.

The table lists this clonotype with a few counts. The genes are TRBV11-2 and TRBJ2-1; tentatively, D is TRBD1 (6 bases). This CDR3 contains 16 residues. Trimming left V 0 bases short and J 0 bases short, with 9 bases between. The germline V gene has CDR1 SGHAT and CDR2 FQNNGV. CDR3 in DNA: TGTGCCAGCAGCTTAGACCCCAGGGGCTCCTACAATGAGCAGTTCTTC. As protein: CASSLDPRGSYNEQFF.

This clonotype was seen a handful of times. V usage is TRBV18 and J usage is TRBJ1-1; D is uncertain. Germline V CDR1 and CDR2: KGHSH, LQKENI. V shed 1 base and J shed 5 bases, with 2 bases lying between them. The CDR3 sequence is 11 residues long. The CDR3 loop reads CASSPRTEAFF. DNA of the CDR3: TGTGCCAGCTCACCACGGACTGAAGCTTTCTTT. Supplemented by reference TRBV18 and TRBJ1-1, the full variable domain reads NAGVMQNPRHLVRRRGQEARLRCSPMKGHSHVYWYRQLPEEGLKFMVYLQKENIIDESGMPKERFSAEFPKEGPSILRIQQVVRGDSAAYFCASSPRTEAFFGQGTRLTVV.